Following are 18 T cell receptor beta chains from one sample sequenced in a study of regulatory T cells in long-lasting Graves disease listed by TCRdb under 2021. Library creation used multiplex PCR. Sequencing took place on an Illumina HiSeq 4000. To build TCR beta libraries, CDR3 regions were amplified by Arm-PCR using iRepertoire HTBI primers. TCRdb itself trimmed the public reads at Q25 with fastp, ran MiXCR and retained productive beta chains. Rows are unified per CDR3 protein, each entry keeping the most common DNA and genes. Across this sample there are about 220,000 distinct CDR3 sequences, with about a sixth seen only once. Jointly, the top ten make up less than 25% of the sample. The time point label for this specimen denotes: newly diagnosed GD, antithyroid drugs for less than 3 months. For both TCR sequencing and RNA sequencing, RNA was extracted from PBMCs in TRIzol. The specimen was peripheral blood mononuclear cells (PBMCs), collected at new diagnosis, from a patient treated with antithyroid drugs. The receptors here all came from a female donor with Graves disease.

Comment on this clonotype: This may be a read error, as it is one base from a much larger clone. The rearrangement links TRBV28 to TRBJ1-1; no definite D call. Germline CDR1 and CDR2: MDHEN and SYDVKM. CDR3 length: 14 residues. CDR3 in DNA: TGTGCCAGCAGTTTCTTCCCGAGGATGACTGAAACTTTCTTT. This sequence encodes CASSFFPRMTETFF. Using reference TRBV28 and TRBJ1-1 for the parts outside the CDR3, the full variable domain is DVKVTQSSRYLVKRTGEKVFLECVQDMDHENMFWYRQDPGLGLRLIYFSYDVKMKEKGDIPEGYSVSREKKERFSLILESASTNQTSMYLCASSFFPRMTETFFGQGTRLTVV.

This clonotype came up many times. This chain uses TRBV3-1 with TRBJ1-1, with D possibly matching TRBD1 (6 bases). The length of the CDR3 is 15 residues. The V end was cut by 2 bases, the J end by 1 base, with 11 bases between. From germline, CDR1 is LGHDT and CDR2 YNNKEL (reference sequence). The CDR3 DNA reads TGTGCCAGCAGCCAAACGGGGGGGGCGAACACTGAAGCTTTCTTT. This sequence encodes CASSQTGGANTEAFF.

At least ten counts were recorded for this clonotype. The gene calls are TRBV12-3 or TRBV12-4 and TRBJ2-5; a weak D match, TRBD2 (5 bases). V was shortened by 2 bases and J by 7 bases, with 11 bases between the two germline ends. The CDR3 totals 13 residues. As DNA, the CDR3 is TGTGCCAGCAGTTTAAAATCTCGGGGGACCCAGTACTTC. It is translated as CASSLKSRGTQYF.

This clonotype occurred many times. V gene TRBV10-3 combines with J gene TRBJ1-4; the D is unclear. V was cut by 0 bases and J by 7 bases, with 9 bases left in between. The CDR3 totals 14 residues. The V gene's germline CDR1 is ENHRY and CDR2 SYGVKD. CDR3 region: CAISESLKSEKLFF. The CDR3 nucleotides read TGTGCCATCAGTGAGTCTTTGAAGAGTGAAAAACTGTTTTTT.

This clonotype has ten or more counts. The chain is built from TRBV28 and TRBJ1-4, with D possibly TRBD1 on 6 matching bases. The CDR3 has 18 residues. CDR1 MDHEN and CDR2 SYDVKM come from the germline V gene. V gave up 6 bases and J gave up 1 base, with 21 bases separating them. Here the CDR3 reads CASSERRNSDRTNEKLFF. In DNA form, the CDR3 reads TGTGCCAGCAGCGAACGCCGTAACTCGGACAGAACTAATGAAAAACTGTTTTTT.

V is TRBV6-2 or TRBV6-3 and J is TRBJ1-5, with a tentative D call TRBD1 (6 bases). Trimming removed 4 bases at V and 3 bases at J, with 10 bases between. CDR3 length: 14 residues. Germline V gives CDR1 MNHEY, CDR2 SVGEGT. In DNA form, the CDR3 reads TGTGCCAGCAGTTGGACAGTGAACAATCAGCCCCAGCATTTT. Translating it yields CASSWTVNNQPQHF.

This clonotype came up many times. The chain couples TRBV5-1 to TRBJ2-1; 13 bases map to TRBD2. The CDR3 extends over 14 amino acids. V trimming: 8 bases; J trimming: 4 bases; junction bases outside the gene matches: 3. Germline CDR1 is SGHRS and CDR2 is YFSETQ. The CDR3 is CASSTSGRYNEQFF. The CDR3, as DNA: TGCGCCAGTTCGACTAGCGGGAGGTACAATGAGCAGTTCTTC.

This clonotype was seen ten or more times. The V call is TRBV13, the J call TRBJ2-1; weak D call: TRBD2 (5 bases). This CDR3 is 12 amino acids long. Trimming removed 1 base at V and 8 bases at J, with 6 bases between. Germline V CDR1 and CDR2: PRHDT, FYEKMQ (reference sequence). As DNA, the CDR3 is TGTGCCAGCAGCTTAGCAGCGGATGAGCAGTTCTTC. This sequence encodes CASSLAADEQFF.

This chain connects TRBV11-2 to TRBJ1-1; no definite D call. Germline V lookup: CDR1 SGHAT, CDR2 FQNNGV. The V and J ends lost 5 bases and 0 bases respectively, with 7 bases between them. The CDR3 is 13 residues long. The CDR3 region is CASSTIMNTEAFF. The DNA for the CDR3 is TGTGCCAGCAGCACGATCATGAACACTGAAGCTTTCTTT.

Many counts were recorded for this clonotype. The chain has TRBV4-2 and TRBJ1-2, with D possibly being TRBD1 (6 bases). The V gene lost 0 bases and the J gene lost 2 bases, with 16 bases spanning the gap. The CDR3 runs to 17 residues. Germline values: CDR1 LGHNA, CDR2 YNFKEQ. The CDR3 reads CASSQDPTGNKNYGYTF. The CDR3 DNA sequence: TGTGCCAGCAGCCAAGATCCGACAGGCAACAAAAACTATGGCTACACCTTC.

Worth noting for this clonotype: This sequence may be a read error, since a much larger clone differs from it by one base. The rearrangement links TRBV27 to TRBJ2-3; D unresolved. CDR1 is MNHEY, CDR2 SMNVEV, per germline (reference sequence). Trimming pared 8 bases from V and 3 bases from J, leaving 15 bases between. CDR3 size: 14 residues. CDR3 protein: CASWSGWATDTQYF. CDR3 coding DNA: TGTGCCAGCTGGTCCGGGTGGGCGACAGATACGCAGTATTTT.

Turning to this clonotype: A far more abundant clone sits one base away, making this likely a read error. The gene calls are TRBV6-2 or TRBV6-3 and TRBJ1-5; D might be TRBD1 (5 bases). The germline gives CDR1 MNHEY, CDR2 SVGEGT. The V end lost 6 bases, the J end lost 5 bases, and 14 bases lay between the germline ends. The CDR3 covers 14 residues. This CDR3 is CASRHTGRDQPQHF. DNA for the CDR3: TGTGCCAGCAGACATACAGGACGCGATCAGCCCCAGCATTTT.

This clonotype was recorded a few times. This chain joins TRBV6-4 and TRBJ2-2; 10 bases are shared with TRBD1. Germline values: CDR1 MRHNA, CDR2 SNTAGT. The CDR3 totals 14 residues. V lost 2 bases and J lost 6; bases outside the gene matches: 0. The CDR3 sequence: CASSDGQGAGELFF. In nucleotides, the CDR3 is TGTGCCAGCAGTGACGGACAGGGGGCCGGGGAGCTGTTTTTT.

This clonotype was seen at least ten times. V and J are TRBV19 and TRBJ1-2; perhaps TRBD1 as D (6 bases). V lost 5 bases, J lost 3 bases, and 16 bases lay in between. Germline lookup yields CDR1 LNHDA and CDR2 SQIVND (reference sequence). CDR3 size: 15 residues. The CDR3 DNA reads as TGTGCCAGTAGTTCCTACAGGGAGATGGACTATGGCTACACCTTC. Amino acids: CASSSYREMDYGYTF.

The V call is TRBV4-2, the J call TRBJ2-5; the match to TRBD2 covers 8 bases. J lost 5 bases, V lost 4 bases, and 15 bases had no gene match. This CDR3 contains 17 residues. Per germline, CDR1 LGHNA and CDR2 YNFKEQ. The CDR3 sequence is CASSRPTSESVLETQYF. CDR3 DNA: TGTGCCAGCAGCCGCCCGACTAGCGAGAGTGTTCTGGAGACCCAGTACTTC.

This clonotype was seen many times. V usage is TRBV27 and J usage is TRBJ1-6; D gene unclear. Trimming pared 0 bases from V and 7 bases from J, leaving 10 bases between. The CDR3 spans 15 residues. CDR1 MNHEY and CDR2 SMNVEV come from the germline V gene (reference sequence). CDR3 in DNA: TGTGCCAGCAGTTTATCAGGGTCGAGGAATTCACCCCTCCACTTT. This translates into CASSLSGSRNSPLHF.

On this clonotype itself: A much larger clone lies one base from this, so it may be a read error. CDR3 sequence (DNA): TGTGCCACCAGTAACGCTTCGGGACAGGGATATAGGGATACGCAGTATTTT. Encoded protein: CATSNASGQGYRDTQYF. The rearrangement links TRBV24-1 to TRBJ2-3, with TRBD1 identical over 9 bases. The CDR3 sequence is 17 residues long. V was clipped by 6 bases and J by 6 bases; unmatched bases: 15. Germline values: CDR1 KGHDR, CDR2 SFDVKD.

This clonotype was recorded at least ten times. The genes are TRBV7-2 and TRBJ1-1; D is unresolved. CDR1 is SGHTA and CDR2 is FQGNSA in the germline V gene. The CDR3 has 14 residues. The V and J ends lost 1 base and 4 bases respectively, with 10 bases between them. This chain's CDR3 is CASSLDRASTEAFF. CDR3 DNA: TGTGCCAGCAGCTTAGACAGAGCAAGCACTGAAGCTTTCTTT.